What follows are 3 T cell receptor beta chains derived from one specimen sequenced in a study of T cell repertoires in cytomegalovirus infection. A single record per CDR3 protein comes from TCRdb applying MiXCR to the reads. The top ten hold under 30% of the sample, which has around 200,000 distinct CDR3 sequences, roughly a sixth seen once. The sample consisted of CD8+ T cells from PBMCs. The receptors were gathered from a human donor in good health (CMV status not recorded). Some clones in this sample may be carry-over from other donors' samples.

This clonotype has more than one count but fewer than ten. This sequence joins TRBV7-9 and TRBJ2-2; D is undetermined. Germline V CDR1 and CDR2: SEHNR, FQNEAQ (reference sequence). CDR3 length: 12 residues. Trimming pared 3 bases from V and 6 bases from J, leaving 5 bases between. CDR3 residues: CASSFGSGELFF. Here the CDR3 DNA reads TGTGCCAGCAGCTTTGGTTCCGGGGAGCTGTTTTTT.

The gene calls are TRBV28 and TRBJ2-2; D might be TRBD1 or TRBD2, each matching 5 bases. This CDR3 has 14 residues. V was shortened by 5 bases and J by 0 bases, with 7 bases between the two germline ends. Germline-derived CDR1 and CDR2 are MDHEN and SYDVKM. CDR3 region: CASSGDANTGELFF. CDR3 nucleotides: TGTGCCAGCAGTGGGGACGCGAACACCGGGGAGCTGTTTTTT.

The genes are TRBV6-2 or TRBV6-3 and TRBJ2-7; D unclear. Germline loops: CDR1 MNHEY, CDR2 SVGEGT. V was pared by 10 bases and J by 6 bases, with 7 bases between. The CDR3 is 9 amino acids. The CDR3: CATCCEQYF. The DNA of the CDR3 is TGTGCCACCTGCTGCGAGCAGTACTTC.